This T cell receptor (beta chain) was observed in a study of blood T cell repertoires in COVID-19. Background on the study: The study drew acute and convalescent COVID-19 samples from the United States, Italy and Spain. PBMCs, B-cell-depleted T cells, or T cells provided the cDNA or gDNA that made up the material.

The germline V gene has CDR1 SQVTM and CDR2 ANQGSEA. Trimming removed 4 bases from V and 2 bases from J, with 13 bases in between. The CDR3 sequence is 14 residues long. In the original workflow: Amplification from reference gene primers served as the basis for estimated nucleated cell counts. The protocol was immunoSEQ multiplex PCR, while the TCRdb copy is restricted to in-frame clones and leaves out a portion. From that table come the V and J calls and clone size; the DNA was used to work out D and trimming. The sample holds 140,000 to 150,000 clones, about nine tenths seen once. The rearrangement uses TRBV29-1 and TRBJ2-3, with TRBD1 as a possible D gene (5 bases). Sequencing was carried out using peripheral blood. The clonotype comes from a human donor in a cohort sampled during active COVID-19. The CDR3 loop is CSVAARVPTDTQYF. The CDR3 DNA sequence: TGCAGCGTTGCAGCCAGGGTCCCCACAGATACGCAGTATTTT.